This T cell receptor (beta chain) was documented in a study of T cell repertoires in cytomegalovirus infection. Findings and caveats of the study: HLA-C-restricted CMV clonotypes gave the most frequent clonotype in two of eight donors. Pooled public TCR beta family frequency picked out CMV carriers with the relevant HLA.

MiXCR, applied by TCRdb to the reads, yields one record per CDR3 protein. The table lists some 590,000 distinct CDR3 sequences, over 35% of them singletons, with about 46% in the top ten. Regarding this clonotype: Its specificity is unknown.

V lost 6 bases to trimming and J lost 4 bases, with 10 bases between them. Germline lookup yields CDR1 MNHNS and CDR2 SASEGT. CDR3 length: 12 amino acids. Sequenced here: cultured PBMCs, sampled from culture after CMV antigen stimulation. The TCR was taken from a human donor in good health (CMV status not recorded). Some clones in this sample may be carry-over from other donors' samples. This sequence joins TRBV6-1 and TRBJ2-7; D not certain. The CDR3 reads CASSPIGYEQYF. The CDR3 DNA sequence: TGTGCCAGCAGCCCCATTGGGTACGAGCAGTACTTC.